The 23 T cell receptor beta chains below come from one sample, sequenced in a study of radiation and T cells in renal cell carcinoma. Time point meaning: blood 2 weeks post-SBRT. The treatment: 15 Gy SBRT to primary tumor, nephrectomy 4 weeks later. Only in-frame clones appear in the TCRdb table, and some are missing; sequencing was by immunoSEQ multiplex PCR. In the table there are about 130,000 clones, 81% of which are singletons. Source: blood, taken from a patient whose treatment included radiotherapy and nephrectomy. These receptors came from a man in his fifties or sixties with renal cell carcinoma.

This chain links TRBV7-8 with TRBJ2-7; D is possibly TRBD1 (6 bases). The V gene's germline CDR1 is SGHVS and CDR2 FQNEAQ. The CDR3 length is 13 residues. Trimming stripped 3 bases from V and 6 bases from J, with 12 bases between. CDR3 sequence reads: CASSLLQGGEQYF. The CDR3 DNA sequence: TGTGCCAGCAGCTTGCTACAGGGTGGCGAGCAGTACTTC. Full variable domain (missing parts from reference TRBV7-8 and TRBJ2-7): GAGVSQSPRYKVAKRGQDVALRCDPISGHVSLFWYQQALGQGPEFLTYFQNEAQLDKSGLPSDRFFAERPEGSVSTLKIQRTQQEDSAVYLCASSLLQGGEQYFGPGTRLTVT.

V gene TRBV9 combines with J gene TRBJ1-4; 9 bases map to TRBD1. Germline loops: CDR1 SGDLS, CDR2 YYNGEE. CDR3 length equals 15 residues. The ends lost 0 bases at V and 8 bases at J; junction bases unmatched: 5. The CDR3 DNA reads TGTGCCAGCAGCGTAGGGACAGGGGAAGGGGAAAAACTGTTTTTT. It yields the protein CASSVGTGEGEKLFF.

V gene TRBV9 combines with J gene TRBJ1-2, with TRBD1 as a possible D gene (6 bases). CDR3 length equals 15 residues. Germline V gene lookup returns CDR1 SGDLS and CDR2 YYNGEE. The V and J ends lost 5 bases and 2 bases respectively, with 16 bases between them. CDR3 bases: TGTGCCAGCAGGGGGGGCAGGGCCTTCAACTATGGCTACACCTTC. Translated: CASRGGRAFNYGYTF.

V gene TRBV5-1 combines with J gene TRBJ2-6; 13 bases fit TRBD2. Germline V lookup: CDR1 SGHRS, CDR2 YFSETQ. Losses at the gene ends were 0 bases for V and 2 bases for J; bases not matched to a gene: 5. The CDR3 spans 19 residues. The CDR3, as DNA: TGCGCCAGCAGCTTGGCCCGACTAGCGGGAGGAGCTGGGGCCAACGTCCTGACTTTC. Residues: CASSLARLAGGAGANVLTF.

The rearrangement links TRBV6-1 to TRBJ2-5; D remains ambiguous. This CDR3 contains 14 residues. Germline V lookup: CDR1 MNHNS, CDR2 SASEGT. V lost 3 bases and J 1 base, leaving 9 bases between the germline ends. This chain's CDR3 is CASSDWNGQETQYF. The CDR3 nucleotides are TGTGCCAGCAGTGATTGGAACGGCCAAGAGACCCAGTACTTC.

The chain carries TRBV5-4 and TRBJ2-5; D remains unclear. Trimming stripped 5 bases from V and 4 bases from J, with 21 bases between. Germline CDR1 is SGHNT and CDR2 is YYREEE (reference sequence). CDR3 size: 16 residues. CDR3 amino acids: CASSRHSRRVGETQYF. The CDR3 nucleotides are TGTGCCAGCAGTCGCCACAGTAGAAGAGTGGGAGAGACCCAGTACTTC.

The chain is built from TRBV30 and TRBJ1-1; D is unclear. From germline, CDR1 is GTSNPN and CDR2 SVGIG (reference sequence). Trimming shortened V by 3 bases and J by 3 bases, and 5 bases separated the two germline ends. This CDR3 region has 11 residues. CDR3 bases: TGTGCCTGGAGCGGGGACACTGAAGCTTTCTTT. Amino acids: CAWSGDTEAFF.

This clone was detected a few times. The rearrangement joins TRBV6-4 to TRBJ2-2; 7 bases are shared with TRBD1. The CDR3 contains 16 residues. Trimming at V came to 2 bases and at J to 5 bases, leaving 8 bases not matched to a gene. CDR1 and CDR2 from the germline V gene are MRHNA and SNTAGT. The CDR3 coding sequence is TGTGCCAGCAGTGACCAAGAGACAGGGACAACCGGGGAGCTGTTTTTT. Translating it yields CASSDQETGTTGELFF.

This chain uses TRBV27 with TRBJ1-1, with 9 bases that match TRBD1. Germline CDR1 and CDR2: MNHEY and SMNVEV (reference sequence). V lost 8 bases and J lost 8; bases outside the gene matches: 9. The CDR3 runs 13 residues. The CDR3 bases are TGTGCCAGCGGTACAGGGGGCGGGATAGAAGCTTTCTTT. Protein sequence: CASGTGGGIEAFF.

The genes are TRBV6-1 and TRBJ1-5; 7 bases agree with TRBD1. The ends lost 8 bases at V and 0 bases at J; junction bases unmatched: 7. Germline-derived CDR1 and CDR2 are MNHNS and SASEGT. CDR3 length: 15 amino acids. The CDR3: CASGGQSNSNQPQHF. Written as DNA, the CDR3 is TGTGCCAGCGGGGGACAGTCCAATAGCAATCAGCCCCAGCATTTT.

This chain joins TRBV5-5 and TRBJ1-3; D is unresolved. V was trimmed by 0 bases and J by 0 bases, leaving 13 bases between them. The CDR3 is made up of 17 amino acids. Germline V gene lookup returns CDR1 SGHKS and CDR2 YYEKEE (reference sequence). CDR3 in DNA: TGTGCCAGCAGCTTGGCCCCACAGAGGCCCTCTGGAAACACCATATATTTT. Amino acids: CASSLAPQRPSGNTIYF. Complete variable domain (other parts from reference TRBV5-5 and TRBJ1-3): DAGVTQSPTHLIKTRGQQVTLRCSPISGHKSVSWYQQVLGQGPQFIFQYYEKEERGRGNFPDRFSARQFPNYSSELNVNALLLGDSALYLCASSLAPQRPSGNTIYFGEGSWLTVV.

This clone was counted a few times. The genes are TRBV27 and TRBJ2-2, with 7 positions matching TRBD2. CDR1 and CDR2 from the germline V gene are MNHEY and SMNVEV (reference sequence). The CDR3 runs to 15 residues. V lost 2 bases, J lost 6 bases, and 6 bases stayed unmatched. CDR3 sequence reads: CASSLNLAGAGELFF. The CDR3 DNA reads TGTGCCAGCAGTTTAAATTTGGCGGGAGCCGGGGAGCTGTTTTTT.

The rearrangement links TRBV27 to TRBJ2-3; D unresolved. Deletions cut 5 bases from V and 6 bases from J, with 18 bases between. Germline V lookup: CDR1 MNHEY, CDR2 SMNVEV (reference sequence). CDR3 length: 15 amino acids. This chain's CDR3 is CASSPGFGQGDTQYF. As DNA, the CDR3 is TGTGCCAGCAGTCCGGGCTTTGGTCAAGGGGATACGCAGTATTTT.

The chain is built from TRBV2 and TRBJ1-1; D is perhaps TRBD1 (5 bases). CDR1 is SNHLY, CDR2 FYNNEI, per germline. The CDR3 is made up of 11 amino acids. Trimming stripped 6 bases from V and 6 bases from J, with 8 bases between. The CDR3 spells CASSREAEAFF. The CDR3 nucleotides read TGTGCCAGCAGCAGGGAGGCTGAAGCTTTCTTT.

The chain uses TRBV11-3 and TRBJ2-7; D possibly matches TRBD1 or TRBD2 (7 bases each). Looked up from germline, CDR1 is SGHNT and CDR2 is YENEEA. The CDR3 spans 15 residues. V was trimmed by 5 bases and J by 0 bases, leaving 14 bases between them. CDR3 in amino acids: CASSPGGESSYEQYF. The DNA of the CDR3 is TGTGCCAGCAGCCCAGGGGGGGAGAGCTCCTACGAGCAGTACTTC. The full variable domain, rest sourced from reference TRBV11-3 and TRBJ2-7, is EAGVVQSPRYKIIEKKQPVAFWCNPISGHNTLYWYLQNLGQGPELLIRYENEEAVDDSQLPKDRFSAERLKGVDSTLKIQPAELGDSAVYLCASSPGGESSYEQYFGPGTRLTVT.

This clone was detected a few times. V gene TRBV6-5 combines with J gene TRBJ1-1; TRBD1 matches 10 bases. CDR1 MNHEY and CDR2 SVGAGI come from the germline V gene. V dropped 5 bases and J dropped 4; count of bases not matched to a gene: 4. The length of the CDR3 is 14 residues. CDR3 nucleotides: TGTGCCAGCAGTGAGGGACAGGGGCGCACTGAAGCTTTCTTT. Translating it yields CASSEGQGRTEAFF.

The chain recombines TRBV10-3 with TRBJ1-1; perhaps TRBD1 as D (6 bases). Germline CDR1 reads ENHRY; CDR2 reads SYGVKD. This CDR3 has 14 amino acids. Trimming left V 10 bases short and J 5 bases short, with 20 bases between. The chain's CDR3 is CATSQETGGTEAFF. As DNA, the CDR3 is TGTGCCACCTCACAAGAGACAGGCGGGACTGAAGCTTTCTTT.

The CDR3 DNA is TGTGCCAGCAGTTACTCCAGCGGGGGGTTTTCAGATACGCAGTATTTT. Protein product: CASSYSSGGFSDTQYF. The chain employs TRBV6-6 and TRBJ2-3; 9 bases are shared with TRBD2. Germline loops: CDR1 MNHNY, CDR2 SVGAGI (reference sequence). This CDR3 region has 16 residues. The J segment lost 4 bases and the V segment lost 0 bases, leaving 5 bases of the junction unmatched.

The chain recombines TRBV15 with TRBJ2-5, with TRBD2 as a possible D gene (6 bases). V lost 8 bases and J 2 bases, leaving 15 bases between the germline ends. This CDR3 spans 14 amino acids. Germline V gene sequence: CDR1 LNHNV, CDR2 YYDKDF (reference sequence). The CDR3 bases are TGTGCCACCCGAGGAGGGCAGTATCAAGAGACCCAGTACTTC. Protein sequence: CATRGGQYQETQYF.

Written as DNA, the CDR3 is TGTGCCAGCCACCTTAGCGGGGCCTCCTACGAGCAGTACTTC. Its translation: CASHLSGASYEQYF. The gene calls are TRBV2 and TRBJ2-7, with 8 nucleotides matching TRBD2. Per germline, CDR1 SNHLY and CDR2 FYNNEI. The CDR3 is 14 residues long. V lost 8 bases and J lost 0; bases outside the gene matches: 6.

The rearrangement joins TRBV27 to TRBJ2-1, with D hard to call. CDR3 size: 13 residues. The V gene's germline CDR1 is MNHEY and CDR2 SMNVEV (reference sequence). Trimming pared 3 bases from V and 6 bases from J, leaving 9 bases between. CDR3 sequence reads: CASSFSPVNEQFF. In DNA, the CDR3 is TGTGCCAGCAGTTTCTCCCCCGTCAATGAGCAGTTCTTC.

CDR3 nucleotide sequence: TGTGCCAGCAGCACCGGGACAGGGGGCGGGGGGAACACTGAAGCTTTCTTT. Amino acid sequence: CASSTGTGGGGNTEAFF. The chain couples TRBV13 to TRBJ1-1; 12 bases match TRBD1. The CDR3 covers 17 residues. V gave up 5 bases and J gave up 1 base; unmatched junction bases: 8. From germline, CDR1 is PRHDT and CDR2 FYEKMQ (reference sequence). Combining the CDR3 with reference TRBV13 and TRBJ1-1 gives the whole variable domain AAGVIQSPRHLIKEKRETATLKCYPIPRHDTVYWYQQGPGQDPQFLISFYEKMQSDKGSIPDRFSAQQFSDYHSELNMSSLELGDSALYFCASSTGTGGGGNTEAFFGQGTRLTVV.

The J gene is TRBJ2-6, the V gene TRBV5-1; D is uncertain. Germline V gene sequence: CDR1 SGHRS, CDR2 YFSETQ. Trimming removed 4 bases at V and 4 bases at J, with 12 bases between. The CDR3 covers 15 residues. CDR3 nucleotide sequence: TGCGCCAGCAGCCCATCTGTCCCCGGGGCCAACGTCCTGACTTTC. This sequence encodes CASSPSVPGANVLTF.